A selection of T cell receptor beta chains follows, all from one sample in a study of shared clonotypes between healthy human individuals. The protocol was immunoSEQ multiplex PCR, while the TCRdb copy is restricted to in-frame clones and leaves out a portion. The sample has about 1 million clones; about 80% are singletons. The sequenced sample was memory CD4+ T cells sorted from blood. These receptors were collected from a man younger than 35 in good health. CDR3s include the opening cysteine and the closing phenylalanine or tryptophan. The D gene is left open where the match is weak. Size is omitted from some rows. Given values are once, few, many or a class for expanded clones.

TGCGCCAGCAGCCAAGAGGGCGGATCGAACACTGAAGCTTTCTTT	CASSQEGGSNTEAFF	.	.	TRBV4-3	TRBJ1-1
TGTGCCAGCAGCTATGGACAGGCTGCGAACATTCAGTACTTC	CASSYGQAANIQYF	.	TRBD1	TRBV7-2	TRBJ2-4
TGTGCTAGTGGCCTGGGGGGGAGTGAAGCTTTCTTT	CASGLGGSEAFF	.	.	TRBV12-5	TRBJ1-1
TGCGCCAGCAGCCAAGAATTTCCCCAAGCGGGAGGGCTACGTGGAGATACGCAGTATTTT	CASSQEFPQAGGLRGDTQYF	once	TRBD2	TRBV4-3	TRBJ2-3
TGTGCCGGCTGGACCCAGCATTTT	CAGWTQHF	few	.	TRBV5-4	TRBJ1-5
TGTGCCAGCGTCAGGGGAGGACTGAACACTGAAGCTTTCTTT	CASVRGGLNTEAFF	.	.	TRBV28	TRBJ1-1
TGTGCAAGTCCCCCCCAGATGCAACCTCTTGTAAGAAGCTCCTACGAGCAGTACTTC	CASPPQMQPLVRSSYEQYF	.	.	TRBV12-2	TRBJ2-7
TGTGCCAGCAGCTTAACGGGAGGAATCGATGGCTACACCTTC	CASSLTGGIDGYTF	.	.	TRBV7-3	TRBJ1-2
TGTGCCAGTAGTATCTCAACCAACAATGAGCAGTTCTTC	CASSISTNNEQFF	.	.	TRBV19	TRBJ2-1
TGTGCCAGCAGTGAGCGGGGGACAGGGGTTAGCAATCAGCCCCAGCATTTT	CASSERGTGVSNQPQHF	.	TRBD1	TRBV2	TRBJ1-5
TGTGCCAGCACTGGGCGGAATTCACCCCTCCACTTT	CASTGRNSPLHF	.	.	TRBV6-1	TRBJ1-6
TGTGCCAGCAGCCAGGCCTACGAGCAGTACTTC	CASSQAYEQYF	.	.	TRBV28	TRBJ2-7
TGTGCCAGCAGTTATATCCGAGGAGGGGATGAGCAGTTCTTC	CASSYIRGGDEQFF	.	.	TRBV6-5	TRBJ2-1
TGTGCCAGCAGTTTATCCCCAGGACAGGGGGCAACTTTCTTT	CASSLSPGQGATFF	.	TRBD1	TRBV28	TRBJ1-1
TGCGCCAGCAGCGCCGGACAGGGTGGGAATGAAAAACTGTTTTTT	CASSAGQGGNEKLFF	.	TRBD1	TRBV5-1	TRBJ1-4
TGTGCCAGCACCTGGGGGCCTACCTACGAGCAGTACTTC	CASTWGPTYEQYF	.	.	TRBV2	TRBJ2-7
TGCGCCAGCAGCCCTACGCTGAATTCACCCCTCCACTTT	CASSPTLNSPLHF	.	.	TRBV5-1	TRBJ1-6
TGTGCCAGCAGCTTAACTACCGGGACTAGGATCAATGAGCAGTTCTTC	CASSLTTGTRINEQFF	.	TRBD2	TRBV7-6	TRBJ2-1
TGCGCCAGCAGCTTCGATCCCTCCGGGACGGCTAACACCGGGGAGCTGTTTTTT	CASSFDPSGTANTGELFF	once	.	TRBV5-1	TRBJ2-2
TGTGCCAGCAGCCCGGTGGGACAGGGGGACACTGAAGCTTTCTTT	CASSPVGQGDTEAFF	.	TRBD1	TRBV28	TRBJ1-1
TGCAGTGCTAGGGGTCCCACGCAGTATTTT	CSARGPTQYF	.	.	TRBV20-1	TRBJ2-3
TGTGCCAGCGGACCTCCGGGACAGAATACAGATACGCAGTATTTT	CASGPPGQNTDTQYF	.	TRBD1	TRBV28	TRBJ2-3
TGCGCCAGCAGTGGACCGGGACAGGGGGGAGAGACCCAGTACTTC	CASSGPGQGGETQYF	.	TRBD1	TRBV10-2	TRBJ2-5
TGTGCCAGTAGCCTGAGCGGGGGACGAAAGTACTTC	CASSLSGGRKYF	.	TRBD2	TRBV19	TRBJ2-5
TGTGCCAGCAGCCCAGGGGCTAGCGGGAGAAATGAGCAGTTCTTC	CASSPGASGRNEQFF	few	TRBD2	TRBV9	TRBJ2-1
TGCGCCAGCAGCCCCGACAGGGGACGGGACATTCAGTACTTC	CASSPDRGRDIQYF	.	TRBD1	TRBV5-1	TRBJ2-4
TGTGCCAGCAGCGCCAGTCCCTACAATGAGCAGTTCTTC	CASSASPYNEQFF	.	.	TRBV7-8	TRBJ2-1